This T cell receptor (beta chain) was identified in a study of T cells in Graves' hyperthyroidism and ophthalmopathy. The TCR beta CDR3 regions underwent amplification using RNA transcripts as the source. Primed by the HTBI set, a first-round RT-PCR was run on the TCR CDR3. TCRdb redid the calling of the multiplex PCR reads with MiXCR, one entry per CDR3 protein. The profile shows about 640,000 distinct CDR3 sequences, approximately 14% of them singletons. The sample holds a few counts of this clonotype. Its antigen is as yet unknown. Overall study results and limits: Progression to ophthalmopathy was predicted a median of 6.5 months early.

Trimming cost V 8 bases and J 0 bases; bases outside gene matches: 8. The V gene's germline CDR1 is MGHDK and CDR2 SYGVNS. The CDR3 is made up of 15 amino acids. The chain joins TRBV25-1 to TRBJ2-3, with TRBD1 matching over 7 bases. Specimen: blood. The source is a woman aged 45-65 years with Graves' ophthalmopathy. The CDR3 here is CASVETGQSTDTQYF. For the CDR3, the DNA is TGTGCCAGCGTCGAAACGGGACAGAGCACAGATACGCAGTATTTT. Combining the CDR3 with reference TRBV25-1 and TRBJ2-3 gives the whole variable domain EADIYQTPRYLVIGTGKKITLECSQTMGHDKMYWYQQDPGMELHLIHYSYGVNSTEKGDLSSESTVSRIRTEHFPLTLESARPSHTSQYLCASVETGQSTDTQYFGPGTRLTVL.